The table lists the clone carrying this T cell receptor (beta chain) with a few counts. This sample stems from a study of identical twins. MiXCR, run by TCRdb on the 5' RACE reads, gives a single entry per CDR3 protein. The sample gives around 200,000 distinct CDR3 sequences, roughly a tenth of which show up once; about 5.2% is in the top ten. This CDR3 region has 13 residues. CDR1 is DFQATT and CDR2 is SNEGSKA in the germline V gene (reference sequence). V lost 3 bases to trimming and J lost 3 bases, with 11 bases between them. This chain uses TRBV20-1 with TRBJ1-1; D is ambiguous. Sequencing input: memory (CD45RO+) T cells sorted from blood. The source is a woman aged 18-35 years in good health. CDR3 coding DNA: TGCAGTGCTAGGCCAGCGAGGGACACTGAAGCTTTCTTT. Amino acid sequence: CSARPARDTEAFF.